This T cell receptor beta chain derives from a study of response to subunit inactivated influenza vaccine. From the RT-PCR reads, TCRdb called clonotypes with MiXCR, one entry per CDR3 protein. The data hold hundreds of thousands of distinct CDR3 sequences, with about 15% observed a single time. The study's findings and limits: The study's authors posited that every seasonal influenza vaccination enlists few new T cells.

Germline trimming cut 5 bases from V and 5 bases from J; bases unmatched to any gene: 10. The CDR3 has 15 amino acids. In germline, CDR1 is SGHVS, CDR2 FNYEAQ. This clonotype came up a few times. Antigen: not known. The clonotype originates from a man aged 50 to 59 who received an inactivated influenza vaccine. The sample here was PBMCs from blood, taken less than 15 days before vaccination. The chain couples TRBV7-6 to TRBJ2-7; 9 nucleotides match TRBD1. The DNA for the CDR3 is TGTGCCAGCAGCGTCCTTGGGACAGGGTACGACGAGCAGTACTTC. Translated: CASSVLGTGYDEQYF.